The T cell receptor beta chain described here comes from a study of long-term antiretroviral therapy in people with HIV. This clone has more than one count but fewer than ten. The germline V gene encodes CDR1 LGHNA and CDR2 YSLEER. The length of the CDR3 is 14 residues. Losses at the gene ends were 4 bases for V and 1 base for J; bases not matched to a gene: 3. Sequencing used immunoSEQ v3.0 at survey level. Clones were sequenced by immunoSEQ multiplex PCR, and TCRdb holds only the in-frame ones, with some missing. This table holds 20,000 to 30,000 clones, approximately 86% found once. The TCR originated in a man aged 45-65 years with HIV. The V call is TRBV4-3, the J call TRBJ2-7; 8 nucleotides line up with TRBD1. This sample comprised unsorted PBMCs, obtained 1.8 years before starting antiretroviral therapy. CDR3 region: CASSPRQGSYEQYF. In nucleotides, the CDR3 is TGCGCCAGCAGCCCTCGACAGGGGTCCTACGAGCAGTACTTC.